These 20 T cell receptor beta chains were sequenced from one sample in a study of vaccination and CD4 T cells after COVID-19. Oncomine TCR Beta short-read sequencing was applied to DNA from cultured CD4+ T cells. TCRdb reanalysed the PCR reads using MiXCR and keeps one entry per CDR3 protein. The sample carries some 21,000 distinct CDR3 sequences, around two fifths recorded once. Time point given: late sampling 161 to 241 days after vaccination in a few convalescent patients. Treatment reported: approximately nine-day PBMC culture with coronavirus spike peptide pools or control peptides (ViraFEST assay). Their antigens remain unidentified. Sequencing used CD4+ T cells from blood, cultured in vitro, obtained about 7 months after SARS-CoV-2 vaccination. The receptors shown here come from a human donor who had recovered from COVID-19.

The sample holds a few counts of this clonotype. The rearrangement links TRBV28 to TRBJ1-5; 12 bases map to TRBD1. The trim removed 5 bases at V and 6 bases at J, leaving 5 bases unmatched. From germline, CDR1 is MDHEN and CDR2 SYDVKM. The CDR3 runs to 15 residues. The CDR3 nucleotides are TGTGCCAGCAGTCGCGGGACAGGGGGCTCTCAGCCCCAGCATTTT. As protein: CASSRGTGGSQPQHF.

The chain recombines TRBV28 with TRBJ2-7, with 13 bases that match TRBD2. The V and J ends lost 6 bases and 5 bases, in that order; junction bases with no gene match: 10. The CDR3 runs to 16 residues. In germline, CDR1 is MDHEN, CDR2 SYDVKM. CDR3 bases: TGTGCCAGCAGCCCTATACCCGGGACTAGCGGGAACGAGCAGTACTTC. Protein sequence: CASSPIPGTSGNEQYF.

CDR3 protein: CASSHPMNTEAFF. The CDR3 DNA reads TGTGCCAGCAGCCATCCTATGAACACTGAAGCTTTCTTT. This rearrangement joins TRBV6-1 to TRBJ1-1; D gene uncertain. V was clipped by 6 bases and J by 0 bases, with 8 bases between them. The CDR3 has 13 amino acids. The germline gives CDR1 MNHNS, CDR2 SASEGT.

The rearrangement joins TRBV19 to TRBJ1-6; 11 bases agree with TRBD1. In germline, CDR1 is LNHDA, CDR2 SQIVND (reference sequence). After removal of 6 bases from V and 6 bases from J, the junction contained 19 bases not matched to a gene. This CDR3 comprises 20 residues. The chain's CDR3 is CASSTNELADRGPFNSPLHF. DNA of the CDR3: TGTGCCAGTAGCACGAATGAGCTTGCGGACAGGGGGCCCTTTAATTCACCCCTCCACTTT.

The V gene is TRBV20-1, the J gene TRBJ2-1; 8 bases are a match to TRBD2. This CDR3 spans 15 amino acids. With V trimmed by 0 bases and J by 3 bases, 4 bases remained unmatched. Germline lookup yields CDR1 DFQATT and CDR2 SNEGSKA (reference sequence). The CDR3 nucleotides are TGCAGTGCTAGAGAAGCGGGAGTCTTCTACAATGAGCAGTTCTTC. It translates to CSAREAGVFYNEQFF.

The chain combines TRBV6-2 or TRBV6-3 with TRBJ2-7, with a tentative D call TRBD2 (5 bases). Germline V gene sequence: CDR1 MNHEY, CDR2 SVGEGT. This CDR3 spans 12 amino acids. The V end lost 6 bases, the J end lost 9 bases, and 15 bases lay between the germline ends. The chain's CDR3 is CASRDGISGQYF. In DNA, the CDR3 is TGTGCCAGCAGAGACGGGATTTCCGGGCAGTACTTC.

In its sample, this clonotype was seen a few times. The V gene is TRBV7-6, the J gene TRBJ2-3, with D unresolved. Germline assignment: CDR1 SGHVS and CDR2 FNYEAQ. The V gene lost 2 bases and the J gene lost 5 bases, with 17 bases spanning the gap. The length of the CDR3 is 16 residues. DNA for the CDR3: TGTGCCAGCAGCTTAAAGCCCCTACCGTCATTAGATACGCAGTATTTT. It specifies CASSLKPLPSLDTQYF. Variable domain in full (rest from reference TRBV7-6 and TRBJ2-3): GAGVSQSPRYKVTKRGQDVALRCDPISGHVSLYWYRQALGQGPEFLTYFNYEAQQDKSGLPNDRFSAERPEGSISTLTIQRTEQRDSAMYRCASSLKPLPSLDTQYFGPGTRLTVL.

The V call is TRBV28, the J call TRBJ2-1; TRBD2 is a possible D gene (6 bases). The CDR3 runs to 14 residues. V was shortened by 8 bases and J by 6 bases, with 17 bases between the two germline ends. Germline-derived CDR1 and CDR2 are MDHEN and SYDVKM. The CDR3 sequence: CASCPGDFRNEQFF. CDR3 coding DNA: TGTGCCAGCTGTCCGGGGGATTTTCGCAATGAGCAGTTCTTC.

This rearrangement joins TRBV7-2 to TRBJ2-7, with 8 positions matching TRBD2. From germline, CDR1 is SGHTA and CDR2 FQGNSA. The CDR3 has 15 residues. The junction had 11 bases not matched to a gene; V was cut back by 6 bases and J by 4 bases. The CDR3 nucleotides read TGTGCCAGCAGGAAAAGAGCGGGAGTAAGGTACGAGCAGTACTTC. It encodes CASRKRAGVRYEQYF.

This chain connects TRBV7-3 to TRBJ1-1, with D hard to call. This CDR3 is built from 13 residues. Per germline, CDR1 SGHTA and CDR2 FQGTGA. The V and J ends lost 0 bases and 2 bases respectively, with 4 bases between them. CDR3: CASSLTKNTEAFF. The CDR3 DNA is TGTGCCAGCAGCTTAACCAAAAACACTGAAGCTTTCTTT.

The chain recombines TRBV2 with TRBJ1-1; weak D call: TRBD1 (5 bases). V shed 9 bases and J shed 6 bases, with 11 bases lying between them. This CDR3 is built from 11 residues. Germline V gene data show CDR1 as SNHLY and CDR2 as FYNNEI. The CDR3 protein is CARALGAEAFF. The CDR3 DNA sequence: TGTGCCAGGGCACTGGGGGCTGAAGCTTTCTTT.

V gene TRBV4-1 combines with J gene TRBJ2-7; TRBD2 matches 7 bases. From germline, CDR1 is MGHRA and CDR2 YSYEKL. V was pared by 1 base and J by 1 base, with 10 bases of the junction left unmatched. The CDR3 spans 17 residues. The DNA of the CDR3 is TGCGCCAGCAGCCAAGGGGCACGGGGAGGGCCGTCCTACGAGCAGTACTTC. Residues: CASSQGARGGPSYEQYF.

The chain employs TRBV20-1 and TRBJ2-5; tentative D call: TRBD1 (7 bases). Trimming left V 3 bases short and J 7 bases short, with 30 bases between. Per germline, CDR1 DFQATT and CDR2 SNEGSKA (reference sequence). The CDR3 contains 18 residues. CDR3 nucleotide sequence: TGCAGTGCTAGGCGCCAAACGAAGGGGGCGGGATGGCTGAGGACCCAGTACTTC. Protein sequence: CSARRQTKGAGWLRTQYF.

The sample holds a few counts of this clonotype. This chain connects TRBV28 to TRBJ2-1; 11 bases fit TRBD2. J gave up 14 bases and V 4 bases, and 13 bases lay outside the gene matches. Germline lookup yields CDR1 MDHEN and CDR2 SYDVKM. CDR3 size: 15 residues. Here the CDR3 reads CASSSTYSGRASEFF. The DNA of the CDR3 is TGTGCCAGCAGTTCCACCTATAGCGGGAGGGCCTCGGAGTTCTTC.

This chain uses TRBV7-3 with TRBJ2-3; tentative D call: TRBD2 (5 bases). The CDR3 loop spans 12 amino acids. CDR1 is SGHTA, CDR2 FQGTGA, per germline. Deletions cut 5 bases from V and 6 bases from J, with 9 bases between. CDR3 nucleotide sequence: TGTGCCAGCAGCCAGGACTCCGATACGCAGTATTTT. Translating it yields CASSQDSDTQYF.

This sequence joins TRBV10-3 and TRBJ2-2; a possible D gene is TRBD1 (5 bases). Germline CDR1 ENHRY, CDR2 SYGVKD. The CDR3 has 16 residues. V lost 6 bases and J 5 bases, leaving 19 bases between the germline ends. The CDR3 DNA sequence: TGTGCCATCAGCCTTGTGGACATACGAGATACCGGGGAGCTGTTTTTT. Residues: CAISLVDIRDTGELFF.

The chain employs TRBV7-9 and TRBJ2-3; D perhaps matches TRBD1 (5 bases). V gave up 8 bases and J gave up 2 bases, with 11 bases separating them. The germline gives CDR1 SEHNR, CDR2 FQNEAQ (reference sequence). The CDR3 runs 13 residues. Written as DNA, the CDR3 is TGTGCCAGCGGACAATGGGACACAGATACGCAGTATTTT. It translates to CASGQWDTDTQYF.

The V gene is TRBV10-1, the J gene TRBJ2-7, with TRBD1 as a possible D gene (5 bases). CDR1 and CDR2 from the germline V gene are WNHNN and SYGVQD (reference sequence). V was shortened by 0 bases and J by 5 bases, with 14 bases between the two germline ends. The CDR3 is 15 residues long. The CDR3 sequence: CASSESGREIDEQYF. The CDR3 coding sequence is TGCGCCAGCAGTGAGTCGGGCAGGGAAATCGACGAGCAGTACTTC.

J is TRBJ2-5 and V is TRBV12-3 or TRBV12-4, with 11 bases fitting TRBD1. CDR3 length: 14 amino acids. J was trimmed by 5 bases and V by 5 bases; bases with no gene match: 4. CDR3 protein: CASSKGQGAETQYF. The CDR3, as DNA: TGTGCCAGCAGTAAAGGACAGGGGGCGGAGACCCAGTACTTC.

Only a few counts were recorded for this clonotype. The chain uses TRBV10-3 and TRBJ1-1; tentatively, D is TRBD1 (6 bases). This CDR3 spans 14 amino acids. CDR1 ENHRY and CDR2 SYGVKD come from the germline V gene. V dropped 3 bases and J dropped 3 bases, with 11 bases sitting between them. DNA for the CDR3: TGTGCCATCAGTGACGACAGGCGGGACACTGAAGCTTTCTTT. Residues: CAISDDRRDTEAFF.